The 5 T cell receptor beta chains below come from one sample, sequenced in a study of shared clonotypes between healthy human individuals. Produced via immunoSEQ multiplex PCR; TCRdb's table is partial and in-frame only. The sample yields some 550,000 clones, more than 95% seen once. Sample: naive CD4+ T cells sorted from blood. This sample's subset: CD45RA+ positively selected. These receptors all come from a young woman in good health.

As DNA, the CDR3 is TGTGCCAGCAGCTTAGAGGGGCGACAGGGGGCAACAGATACGCAGTATTTT. It encodes CASSLEGRQGATDTQYF. The chain combines TRBV7-2 with TRBJ2-3; 10 bases match TRBD1. This CDR3 contains 17 residues. The V and J ends lost 1 base and 3 bases, in that order; junction bases with no gene match: 7. Per the germline V gene, CDR1 is SGHTA and CDR2 is FQGNSA.

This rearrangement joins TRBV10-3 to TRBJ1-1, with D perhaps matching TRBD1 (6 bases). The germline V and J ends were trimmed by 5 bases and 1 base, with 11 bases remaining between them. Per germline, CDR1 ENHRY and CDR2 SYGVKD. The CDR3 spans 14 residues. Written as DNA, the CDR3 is TGTGCCATCAGTCCTCAGGGGCCGAACACTGAAGCTTTCTTT. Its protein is CAISPQGPNTEAFF.

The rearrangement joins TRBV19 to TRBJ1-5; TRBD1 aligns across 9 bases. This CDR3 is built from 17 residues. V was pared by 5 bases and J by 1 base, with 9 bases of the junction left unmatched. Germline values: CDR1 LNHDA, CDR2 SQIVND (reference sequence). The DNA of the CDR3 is TGTGCCAGTAGTCCCTTCGTGACAGGGGGAAGCAATCAGCCCCAGCATTTT. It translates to CASSPFVTGGSNQPQHF.

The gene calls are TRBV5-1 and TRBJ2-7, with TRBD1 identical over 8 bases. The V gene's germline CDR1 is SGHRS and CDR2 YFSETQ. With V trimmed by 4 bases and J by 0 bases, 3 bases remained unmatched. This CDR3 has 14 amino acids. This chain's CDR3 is CASSKTGVSYEQYF. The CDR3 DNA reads TGCGCCAGCAGCAAGACAGGGGTCTCCTACGAGCAGTACTTC.

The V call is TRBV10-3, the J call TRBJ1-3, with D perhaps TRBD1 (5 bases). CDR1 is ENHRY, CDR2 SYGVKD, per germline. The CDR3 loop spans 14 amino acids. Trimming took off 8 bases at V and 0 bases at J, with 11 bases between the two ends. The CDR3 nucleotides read TGTGCCATCTGGGGGGGGAACTCTGGAAACACCATATATTTT. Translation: CAIWGGNSGNTIYF.